Presented here are 22 T cell receptor beta chains from one specimen sequenced in a study of glioma-infiltrating T cells. TCR alpha and beta CDR3 regions were amplified from RNA using iRepertoire nested multiplex PCR. In TCRdb, the multiplex PCR reads were re-called with MiXCR into one record per CDR3 protein. Seen here are about 140,000 distinct CDR3 sequences, approximately 40% observed once, and the top ten hold over 15%. The sample comprised glioma tissue, nonneoplastic brain tissue, or PBMCs (not recorded which). The receptor source for this set is a human donor with low-grade glioma or glioblastoma, undergoing nonglioma brain surgery, or in good health (not recorded which).

The chain combines TRBV5-1 with TRBJ2-1; 11 bases agree with TRBD2. Germline V CDR1 and CDR2: SGHRS, YFSETQ. The V gene end was trimmed by 6 bases and the J gene end by 3 bases; junction bases not matched to a gene: 2. The CDR3 is made up of 14 amino acids. The CDR3, as DNA: TGCGCCAGCACTAGCGGGAGGCTCTACAATGAGCAGTTCTTC. As protein: CASTSGRLYNEQFF.

The chain employs TRBV25-1 and TRBJ1-4; tentatively, D is TRBD1 (5 bases). Looked up from germline, CDR1 is MGHDK and CDR2 is SYGVNS. This CDR3 is 13 amino acids long. V was cut by 6 bases and J by 5 bases, with 10 bases left in between. CDR3 sequence reads: CASRTARNEKLFF. CDR3 coding DNA: TGTGCCAGCAGGACAGCGCGAAATGAAAAACTGTTTTTT.

The genes are TRBV4-3 and TRBJ2-3; no reliable D call. Germline CDR1 and CDR2: LGHNA and YSLEER. This CDR3 spans 13 amino acids. Trimming pared 0 bases from V and 11 bases from J, leaving 12 bases between. CDR3 sequence (DNA): TGCGCCAGCAGCCAAGAAGAGACAACGGAGCAGTATTTT. Residues: CASSQEETTEQYF.

The chain links TRBV6-2 or TRBV6-3 to TRBJ1-2; the match to TRBD1 covers 9 bases. The CDR3 runs to 13 residues. Germline CDR1 is MNHEY and CDR2 is SVGEGT. Trimming at V came to 7 bases and at J to 4 bases, leaving 4 bases not matched to a gene. The CDR3 sequence is CASTRDRAYGYTF. CDR3 DNA sequence: TGTGCCAGCACTAGGGACAGGGCCTATGGCTACACCTTC.

The chain uses TRBV28 and TRBJ2-3; D is perhaps TRBD2 (6 bases). V lost 5 bases to trimming and J lost 1 base, with 13 bases between them. The V gene's germline CDR1 is MDHEN and CDR2 SYDVKM. The CDR3 has 15 residues. The CDR3 DNA follows: TGTGCCAGCAGTGATCCCGGGACTGGCACAGATACGCAGTATTTT. It encodes CASSDPGTGTDTQYF.

This clonotype was seen only a few times. The chain links TRBV12-3 or TRBV12-4 to TRBJ2-2; TRBD1 aligns across 12 bases. J lost 7 bases, V lost 6 bases, and 6 bases had no gene match. CDR3 length: 15 residues. CDR3 nucleotides: TGTGCCAGCAGAAGGGGACAGGGGGCTGACGGGGAGCTGTTTTTT. Translating it yields CASRRGQGADGELFF.

Of note for this clonotype: At one of its ends the junction is not consistent with the germline gene, which may arise from a read error. The chain links TRBV18 to TRBJ2-1; 9 bases agree with TRBD1. CDR3 length: 16 amino acids. Per the germline V gene, CDR1 is KGHSH and CDR2 is LQKENI. The CDR3 nucleotides are TGTGCCAGCTCACCACCGACAGGGGGATCCTCCAATGAGCAGTTCTTC. Its protein product is CASSPPTGGSSNEQFF. The full variable domain, rest sourced from reference TRBV18 and TRBJ2-1, is NAGVMQNPRHLVRRRGQEARLRCSPMKGHSHVYWYRQLPEEGLKFMVYLQKENIIDESGMPKERFSAEFPKEGPSILRIQQVVRGDSAAYFCASSPPTGGSSNEQFFGPGTRLTVL.

This clonotype was observed a handful of times. The chain joins TRBV15 to TRBJ1-5, with no clear D. Germline-derived CDR1 and CDR2 are LNHNV and YYDKDF (reference sequence). The V end lost 0 bases, the J end lost 7 bases, and 7 bases lay between the germline ends. The CDR3 is 13 amino acids. Here the CDR3 reads CATSRDAFQPQHF. The CDR3, as DNA: TGTGCCACCAGCAGAGATGCGTTCCAGCCCCAGCATTTT.

The rearrangement uses TRBV6-4 and TRBJ2-3; 8 bases agree with TRBD2. CDR3 size: 14 residues. The V gene end was trimmed by 8 bases and the J gene end by 0 bases; junction bases not matched to a gene: 4. Germline loops: CDR1 MRHNA, CDR2 SNTAGT. The CDR3 loop is CASAPSGSTDTQYF. The CDR3 DNA is TGTGCCAGCGCCCCTAGCGGGAGCACAGATACGCAGTATTTT.

This clonotype was observed a few times. The V call is TRBV4-1, the J call TRBJ2-1, with D uncertain. Between the trimmed V and J ends, which lost 1 base and 10 bases, there was a span of 8 bases. CDR3 size: 12 residues. The germline V gene has CDR1 MGHRA and CDR2 YSYEKL. CDR3 sequence: CASSQGEREQFF. CDR3 coding DNA: TGCGCCAGCAGCCAAGGAGAGCGCGAGCAGTTCTTC.

This clonotype was seen a few times. The chain couples TRBV20-1 to TRBJ2-7; 9 bases are shared with TRBD1. The germline V gene has CDR1 DFQATT and CDR2 SNEGSKA (reference sequence). The J segment lost 9 bases and the V segment lost 1 base, leaving 10 bases of the junction unmatched. This CDR3 spans 14 amino acids. The CDR3 spells CSARVEDRGTSQYF. CDR3 DNA sequence: TGCAGTGCTAGAGTGGAGGACAGGGGAACGTCGCAGTACTTC.

This chain uses TRBV20-1 with TRBJ2-1, with D perhaps matching TRBD1 or TRBD2 (6 bases each). Deletions cut 6 bases from V and 9 bases from J, with 15 bases between. Germline V CDR1 and CDR2: DFQATT, SNEGSKA (reference sequence). The CDR3 runs to 12 residues. The CDR3 DNA is TGCAGTGCCAGGAGGGGGTCACCTGAGCAGTTCTTC. It yields the protein CSARRGSPEQFF.

This clonotype was counted a few times. The J gene is TRBJ1-1, the V gene TRBV29-1; D possibly corresponds to TRBD1 (6 bases). Germline-derived CDR1 and CDR2 are SQVTM and ANQGSEA. The ends were cut back, 3 bases at V and 2 bases at J, with 10 bases in the middle. The CDR3 consists of 13 residues. The CDR3 DNA is TGCAGCGTTGAGGGGGCCGACAACACTGAAGCTTTCTTT. This translates into CSVEGADNTEAFF.

This clonotype occurred a few times. The junction and the germline gene differ at one end; a read error may be behind it. The chain joins TRBV27 to TRBJ2-5; D gene uncertain. The CDR3 covers 14 residues. Germline V gene data show CDR1 as MNHEY and CDR2 as SMNVEV (reference sequence). The CDR3 DNA reads as TGTGCCGGCAGTAACATCCGGGACCAAGAGACCCAGTACTTC. This encodes CAGSNIRDQETQYF.

Regarding this clonotype: One end of the junction fails to match germline, which may point to a read error. The chain carries TRBV7-9 and TRBJ2-5; D is ambiguous. The CDR3 covers 10 residues. CDR1 is SEHNR, CDR2 FQNEAQ, per germline (reference sequence). The CDR3 region is CASRAESQYF. The DNA for the CDR3 is TGTGCCAGCAGGGCAGAGTCCCAGTACTTC.

The genes are TRBV4-1 and TRBJ1-1; the match to TRBD1 covers 7 bases. The ends lost 4 bases at V and 0 bases at J; junction bases unmatched: 5. The CDR3 covers 15 residues. Germline V gene sequence: CDR1 MGHRA, CDR2 YSYEKL. The CDR3 nucleotides are TGCGCCAGCAGCCCCCAGACAGGGTTGAACACTGAAGCTTTCTTT. As protein: CASSPQTGLNTEAFF.

This clonotype appeared a few times. The chain links TRBV19 to TRBJ1-6, with D unresolved. The germline V gene encodes CDR1 LNHDA and CDR2 SQIVND (reference sequence). Trimming cost V 1 base and J 8 bases, with 9 bases left between them. This CDR3 region has 14 residues. For the CDR3, the DNA is TGTGCCAGTAGTATAGGACGGAGTGATTCACCCCTCCACTTT. Its translation is CASSIGRSDSPLHF. The full variable domain, its missing parts supplied by reference TRBV19 and TRBJ1-6, is DGGITQSPKYLFRKEGQNVTLSCEQNLNHDAMYWYRQDPGQGLRLIYYSQIVNDFQKGDIAEGYSVSREKKESFPLTVTSAQKNPTAFYLCASSIGRSDSPLHFGNGTRLTVT.

The V and J genes are TRBV4-1 and TRBJ1-6, with D tentatively TRBD1 (5 bases). V dropped 1 base and J dropped 5 bases, with 15 bases sitting between them. The germline V gene has CDR1 MGHRA and CDR2 YSYEKL. The CDR3 covers 17 residues. CDR3 bases: TGCGCCAGCAGCCAAGGGACATCTAGCATCCATAATTCACCCCTCCACTTT. Its protein is CASSQGTSSIHNSPLHF.

This clonotype was seen more than once but under ten times. The chain couples TRBV15 to TRBJ2-3, with D perhaps matching TRBD1 or TRBD2 (5 bases each). CDR3 size: 17 residues. Between the trimmed V and J ends, which lost 0 bases and 2 bases, there was a span of 15 bases. Germline CDR1 and CDR2: LNHNV and YYDKDF (reference sequence). DNA for the CDR3: TGTGCCACCAGCAGAGACCTGACAGCGGCTAACACAGATACGCAGTATTTT. The encoded protein is CATSRDLTAANTDTQYF. Complete variable domain (other parts from reference TRBV15 and TRBJ2-3): DAMVIQNPRYQVTQFGKPVTLSCSQTLNHNVMYWYQQKSSQAPKLLFHYYDKDFNNEADTPDNFQSRRPNTSFCFLDIRSPGLGDTAMYLCATSRDLTAANTDTQYFGPGTRLTVL.

The chain couples TRBV20-1 to TRBJ1-2; D gene unclear. This CDR3 spans 13 amino acids. V was pared by 1 base and J by 4 bases, with 10 bases between. CDR1 and CDR2 from the germline V gene are DFQATT and SNEGSKA (reference sequence). The CDR3 DNA reads as TGCAGTGCTAGAGGGCGGGGTTCCTATGGCTACACCTTC. Translation gives CSARGRGSYGYTF.

CDR3 protein: CAIKGQGADTQYF. Written as DNA, the CDR3 is TGTGCCATCAAGGGACAGGGGGCAGATACGCAGTATTTT. This chain connects TRBV10-3 to TRBJ2-3; the match to TRBD1 covers 11 bases. V shed 7 bases and J 4 bases; nucleotides not matched to a gene: 1. There are 13 residues in the CDR3. CDR1 and CDR2 from the germline V gene are ENHRY and SYGVKD.

V is TRBV6-1 and J is TRBJ1-2, with TRBD1 matching 8 bases. There are 13 residues in the CDR3. Germline trimming cut 11 bases from V and 2 bases from J; bases unmatched to any gene: 7. Germline loops: CDR1 MNHNS, CDR2 SASEGT. CDR3 DNA sequence: TGTGCCTGCGAGGACAGGGAGAACTATGGCTACACCTTC. This encodes CACEDRENYGYTF.